This T cell receptor (beta chain) came from a study of cytotoxic CD8 clonotypes in ibrutinib-treated CLL. Points from the study as a whole: The study found clonality rose at ibrutinib response, then fell toward baseline at progression. T-cell clonality at baseline went above that of age-matched healthy donors and rose and fell with circulating CD8+ T-cell counts.

The ends were cut back, 6 bases at V and 4 bases at J, with 15 bases in the middle. The CDR3 totals 13 residues. Germline-derived CDR1 and CDR2 are GTSNPN and SVGIG (reference sequence). In the case of this clone: Its cognate antigen is unknown.

Sequencing was performed with immunoSEQ multiplex PCR; in TCRdb, only in-frame clones are kept and a portion is missing. The sample lists some 200,000 clones, over 65% seen once, with about 6% in the top ten. The sample consisted of PBMCs, taken after 12 months of ibrutinib treatment. The clonotype comes from a human donor with chronic lymphocytic leukemia. This rearrangement joins TRBV30 to TRBJ1-2; D is unclear. CDR3 in amino acids: CACLDPDPYGYTF. The CDR3 bases are TGTGCCTGTTTAGACCCTGACCCCTATGGCTACACCTTC.